Following are 30 T cell receptor beta chains from one sample sequenced in a study of CD4 and CD8 cells across lung adenocarcinoma regions. TCRdb fed the PCR reads into MiXCR, producing one record per CDR3 protein. The table includes approximately 12,000 distinct CDR3 sequences, 56% detected once. Sequenced sample: CD8+ T cells from the margin of a lung tumor. The receptors here all came from a female donor with lung adenocarcinoma. The CD4 and CD8 labels of this study may be unreliable.

J is TRBJ2-4 and V is TRBV10-2, with 7 bases lining up with TRBD2. The CDR3 totals 13 residues. Per germline, CDR1 WSHSY and CDR2 SAAADI. The CDR3 DNA reads as TGCGCAGCGGGGCCATGGGCCACAGATACTCAGTACTTC. Protein product: CAAGPWATDTQYF.

In this sample, this clonotype turned up a few times. This chain uses TRBV6-1 with TRBJ2-1; D unresolved. The CDR3 runs to 12 residues. Germline assignment: CDR1 MNHNS and CDR2 SASEGT. Trimming took 8 bases from V and 1 from J, leaving 6 bases between them. The CDR3 region has the DNA TGTGCCAGCGTGGCGTCCTACAATGAGCAGTTCTTC. The encoded protein is CASVASYNEQFF.

About this clonotype itself: A read error may produce the germline difference seen at one junction end. The chain joins TRBV27 to TRBJ2-5; the D is unclear. The CDR3 has 15 residues. Germline loops: CDR1 MNHEY, CDR2 SMNVEV (reference sequence). Here the CDR3 DNA reads TGTGCCAGCAGTTTACGGGCCCGTGAGGCAGAGACGCAGTACTTT. Encoded protein: CASSLRAREAETQYF.

This clonotype was observed many times. The chain uses TRBV15 and TRBJ2-3; 9 nucleotides line up with TRBD1. The CDR3 sequence is 16 residues long. The V gene's germline CDR1 is LNHNV and CDR2 YYDKDF (reference sequence). With V trimmed by 2 bases and J by 3 bases, 6 bases remained unmatched. CDR3 nucleotide sequence: TGTGCCACCAGCAGAAGACAGGGGGTTCAGACAGATACGCAGTATTTT. Amino acid sequence: CATSRRQGVQTDTQYF.

CDR3 residues: CASSSGQGNLVEQYF. The CDR3 DNA sequence: TGTGCCAGCAGCTCGGGACAGGGGAATCTAGTCGAGCAGTACTTC. V usage is TRBV7-2 and J usage is TRBJ2-4; 10 positions match TRBD1. The J call may not be correct, given that the DNA end is closer to TRBJ2-7. The CDR3 spans 15 residues. CDR1 SGHTA and CDR2 FQGNSA come from the germline V gene.

This chain joins TRBV9 and TRBJ2-7, with 7 bases fitting TRBD1. Germline V gene sequence: CDR1 SGDLS, CDR2 YYNGEE. Trimming cost V 3 bases and J 7 bases; bases outside gene matches: 13. CDR3 size: 15 residues. In DNA form, the CDR3 reads TGTGCCAGCAGCGGGCTTGGGACAGTGTCAGAGGAGCAGTACTTC. Encoded protein: CASSGLGTVSEEQYF.

Regarding this clonotype: The junction and the germline gene differ at one end; a read error may be behind it. The chain combines TRBV27 with TRBJ2-4, with D unclear. The germline V gene has CDR1 MNHEY and CDR2 SMNVEV (reference sequence). The CDR3 consists of 14 residues. As DNA, the CDR3 is TGTGCCAGCAGGTGGCTCGGGTCCAAAAACACTCAGTACTTC. Translated, it gives CASRWLGSKNTQYF.

This clonotype was seen a handful of times. One end of the junction does not line up with germline, which may come from a read error. The chain uses TRBV10-3 and TRBJ2-3; the D gene is possibly TRBD2 (7 bases). The CDR3 length is 14 residues. Germline CDR1 ENHRY, CDR2 SYGVKD. As DNA, the CDR3 is TGTGCGGGCCGCGGGGGCGGGGGCCAAGATACGCAGTACTTT. This translates into CAGRGGGGQDTQYF.

The chain uses TRBV27 and TRBJ2-5; D may match TRBD1 or TRBD2 (6 bases each). The DNA end is a closer match to TRBJ2-7, so the J assignment may be wrong. Germline CDR1 and CDR2: MNHEY and SMNVEV (reference sequence). The CDR3 sequence is 12 residues long. In nucleotides, the CDR3 is TGTGCCAGCAGTTTGGAGGGGGGCGAGCAGTACTTC. Protein: CASSLEGGEQYF.

Comments on this clonotype: One junction end does not reproduce the germline sequence, and a read error may be involved. V is TRBV5-1 and J is TRBJ2-3, with D maybe TRBD2 (5 bases). The CDR3 is 14 residues long. CDR1 is SGHRS and CDR2 is YFSETQ in the germline V gene. The CDR3 region has the DNA TGCCGCAGCAGGAGGCTGAGAGCCAAAAATACTCAGTATTTT. It yields the protein CRSRRLRAKNTQYF.

The chain employs TRBV6-5 and TRBJ2-5, with 12 positions matching TRBD2. The J call may be incorrect, as the DNA end agrees better with TRBJ2-7. CDR3 length: 17 amino acids. Germline loops: CDR1 MNHEY, CDR2 SVGAGI. The CDR3 loop is CASSSAMTSGSSYEQYF. The CDR3 nucleotides read TGTGCCAGCAGTTCCGCAATGACTAGCGGGAGCTCCTACGAGCAGTACTTC.

The V gene is TRBV6-5, the J gene TRBJ1-4; D not resolved. The CDR3 has 14 amino acids. Trimming took 2 bases from V and 6 from J, leaving 10 bases between them. Germline CDR1 reads MNHEY; CDR2 reads SVGAGI. CDR3 nucleotide sequence: TGTGCCAGCAGTTACCGGGGTGTTGATGAAAAACTGTTTTTT. Encoded protein: CASSYRGVDEKLFF.

For this clonotype: A junction boundary mismatches the germline segment, possibly from a read error. The chain uses TRBV6-1 and TRBJ2-4; tentative D call: TRBD1 (5 bases). From germline, CDR1 is MNHNS and CDR2 SASEGT. This CDR3 comprises 14 residues. The CDR3 here is CAGREAGAKNIQYF. The CDR3, as DNA: TGTGCCGGCAGGGAAGCCGGGGCCAAAAACATTCAGTACTTC.

The V gene is TRBV30, the J gene TRBJ2-1, with 7 bases identical to TRBD2. There are 13 residues in the CDR3. The V segment lost 7 bases and the J segment 2 bases; nucleotides outside the gene matches: 5. Germline CDR1 and CDR2: GTSNPN and SVGIG (reference sequence). CDR3 nucleotides: TGTGCCTCAACTAGCGTGGCCTACAATGAGCAGTTCTTC. Its protein is CASTSVAYNEQFF.

CDR3 nucleotide sequence: TGCGCCAGCAGCCAAGCGGGCGGGGGGGGGGGAGGCCAAGATACGCAGTATTTT. This codes for CASSQAGGGGGGQDTQYF. The chain combines TRBV4-1 with TRBJ2-3; TRBD2 matches 9 bases. The CDR3 consists of 18 residues. The V gene's germline CDR1 is MGHRA and CDR2 YSYEKL. J was trimmed by 5 bases and V by 1 base; bases with no gene match: 13.

The chain employs TRBV6-5 and TRBJ1-2, with 7 bases identical to TRBD1. Germline assignment: CDR1 MNHEY and CDR2 SVGAGI. J lost 4 bases, V lost 4 bases, and 12 bases had no gene match. The CDR3 extends over 16 amino acids. DNA of the CDR3: TGTGCCAGCAGTTTATATCCGGGACAGACAGTCTATGGCTACACCTTC. It encodes CASSLYPGQTVYGYTF.

The chain combines TRBV27 with TRBJ2-1; D is ambiguous. The ends were cut back, 0 bases at V and 0 bases at J, with 3 bases in the middle. The CDR3 is 14 residues long. Germline loops: CDR1 MNHEY, CDR2 SMNVEV (reference sequence). Here the CDR3 reads CASSLSYSYNEQFF. For the CDR3, the DNA is TGTGCCAGCAGTTTATCCTACTCCTACAATGAGCAGTTCTTC.

This clonotype was counted a single time. V and J are TRBV6-5 and TRBJ2-1; D not certain. The DNA matches TRBJ2-7 better at its end, which makes the J call doubtful. Germline V gives CDR1 MNHEY, CDR2 SVGAGI. The CDR3 runs 15 residues. CDR3 region: CASSYRQGSLYEQYF. CDR3 coding DNA: TGTGCCAGCAGTTACAGGCAAGGGTCTCTTTACGAGCAGTACTTC.

In the case of this clonotype: One end of the junction is discordant with germline, which a read error may explain. The chain is built from TRBV6-5 and TRBJ2-3; the match to TRBD1 covers 7 bases. Germline loops: CDR1 MNHEY, CDR2 SVGAGI. This CDR3 region has 15 residues. The DNA of the CDR3 is TGTGCCAGGAGTTACGGGGACAGTGGCAAAGAGACGCAGTACTTT. As protein: CARSYGDSGKETQYF.

J is TRBJ2-3 and V is TRBV27; weak D call: TRBD2 (5 bases). V lost 3 bases and J lost 11, with 18 bases in between. This CDR3 is built from 14 residues. The germline CDR1 and CDR2 sequences are MNHEY and SMNVEV (reference sequence). CDR3 bases: TGTGCCAGCAGTTTGGGCGGGTTCAAAGACATGCAGTATTTT. Amino acids: CASSLGGFKDMQYF.

A remark on this clonotype: The junction differs from germline at one of its ends, possibly a read error. The gene calls are TRBV6-4 and TRBJ2-5, with D possibly called TRBD1 or TRBD2 (5 bases each). Germline V lookup: CDR1 MRHNA, CDR2 SNTAGT. CDR3 length: 15 amino acids. CDR3 residues: CASSSGCRGTETQYF. In nucleotides, the CDR3 is TGTGCCAGCAGCTCAGGGTGCCGGGGCACAGAGACCCAGTACTTT.

V and J are TRBV6-5 and TRBJ2-2; D might be TRBD1 (6 bases). V gave up 0 bases and J gave up 7 bases, with 9 bases separating them. CDR1 is MNHEY and CDR2 is SVGAGI in the germline V gene. The CDR3 is 14 amino acids. CDR3 DNA sequence: TGTGCCAGCAGTTACTCGAGAGGGGGCGGGGAGCTGTTTTTT. Translation: CASSYSRGGGELFF.

Remarks on this clonotype: Since a much larger clone is just one base distant, this may be a read error. The V call is TRBV10-3, the J call TRBJ2-1, with 12 bases lining up with TRBD1. The J call may be incorrect, as the DNA end agrees better with TRBJ2-5. The CDR3 is made up of 16 amino acids. Germline CDR1 is ENHRY and CDR2 is SYGVKD. The CDR3 loop is CANSPGTGGDRKTQYF. Written as DNA, the CDR3 is TGTGCCAACAGTCCCGGGACAGGGGGCGATCGAAAGACCCAGTACTTC.

This clonotype was recorded once. The final CDR3 position lacks the conserved phenylalanine or tryptophan, pointing to a likely read error. It is unclear where the CDR3 begins or ends on the DNA, so no DNA is shown, and the CDR3 is as TCRdb lists it. V is TRBV16 and J is TRBJ2-5; the DNA was not used to check the table's D call, TRBD1. Germline V gene lookup returns CDR1 KGHSY and CDR2 FQNENV. Termini included, the CDR3 measures 8 amino acids. CDR3 in amino acids: CRDRVLPC.

The chain recombines TRBV6-1 with TRBJ1-4, with D possibly TRBD1 on 5 matching bases. Germline assignment: CDR1 MNHNS and CDR2 SASEGT. V was pared by 7 bases and J by 5 bases, with 14 bases between. This CDR3 region has 14 residues. CDR3 amino acids: CASKWGRNNEKLFF. The CDR3 nucleotides read TGTGCCAGCAAATGGGGACGGAACAATGAAAAACTGTTTTTT.

This chain connects TRBV20-1 to TRBJ2-1; TRBD1 or TRBD2 may be the D gene (5 bases each). V lost 0 bases and J lost 5, with 14 bases in between. Germline CDR1 reads DFQATT; CDR2 reads SNEGSKA (reference sequence). CDR3 size: 15 residues. CDR3 in amino acids: CSARDPGTAHNEQFF. Here the CDR3 DNA reads TGCAGTGCTAGAGACCCCGGGACCGCGCACAATGAGCAGTTCTTC.

This clonotype was seen more than once but under ten times. The CDR3 spells CASSVGGQTEKLFF. Written as DNA, the CDR3 is TGTGCCAGCAGCGTAGGGGGACAGACAGAAAAACTGTTTTTT. The chain uses TRBV9 and TRBJ1-4, with 7 bases matching TRBD1. Trimming took 0 bases from V and 8 from J; bases not matched to a gene: 4. In germline, CDR1 is SGDLS, CDR2 YYNGEE. This CDR3 contains 14 residues.

V and J are TRBV3-1 and TRBJ2-3; 8 nucleotides agree with TRBD2. Germline assignment: CDR1 LGHDT and CDR2 YNNKEL (reference sequence). The V gene end was trimmed by 3 bases and the J gene end by 0 bases; junction bases not matched to a gene: 8. The CDR3 runs to 17 residues. CDR3 sequence: CASSQYAGGISTDTQYF. CDR3 nucleotides: TGTGCCAGCAGCCAGTACGCGGGGGGCATTAGCACAGATACGCAGTATTTT.

The chain links TRBV6-1 to TRBJ2-5; D might be TRBD2 (6 bases). With 6 bases removed from V and 5 bases from J, the gap between germline ends came to 16 bases. Germline CDR1 MNHNS, CDR2 SASEGT. There are 14 residues in the CDR3. CDR3 nucleotides: TGTGCCAGCAGACGACGGGGGAGGAGGGAGACCCAGTACTTC. It encodes CASRRRGRRETQYF.

Regarding this clonotype: The germline gene is not matched at one end of the junction; a read error may be the cause. The chain has TRBV30 and TRBJ2-3; TRBD2 matches 9 bases. The CDR3 loop spans 15 amino acids. Germline values: CDR1 GTSNPN, CDR2 SVGIG (reference sequence). The CDR3 DNA is TGTTCCGCGAGTAGCGGGGGCTCTGATCAAGAGACGCAGTATTTC. Translation: CSASSGGSDQETQYF.